This TCR beta chain was recorded in a study of long-term antiretroviral therapy in people with HIV. Study-wide results and caveats: It was not possible to obtain data on ART adherence, viral resistance or therapy changes.

The CDR3 runs 17 residues. V lost 4 bases and J lost 8, with 24 bases in between. The germline gives CDR1 KGHSH, CDR2 LQKENI. In the case of this clone: Its antigen is as yet unknown.

The immunoSEQ assay was v3.0, run at survey level. Target depth was roughly 35,000-55,000 T-cell genomes per sample. TCRdb keeps only in-frame clones here, not all; method: immunoSEQ multiplex PCR. The sample carries 6,500 to 8,500 clones, roughly three quarters recorded once. This chain uses TRBV18 with TRBJ2-1; D possibly uses TRBD1 or TRBD2 (5 bases each). The sequence derives from a middle-aged man with HIV. The sequencing used unsorted PBMCs, collected 1.1 years after starting antiretroviral therapy. DNA of the CDR3: TGTGCCAGCTCACTTAGCACTCGGTGGGGGACCCTAGATGAGCAGTTCTTC. Amino acids: CASSLSTRWGTLDEQFF.